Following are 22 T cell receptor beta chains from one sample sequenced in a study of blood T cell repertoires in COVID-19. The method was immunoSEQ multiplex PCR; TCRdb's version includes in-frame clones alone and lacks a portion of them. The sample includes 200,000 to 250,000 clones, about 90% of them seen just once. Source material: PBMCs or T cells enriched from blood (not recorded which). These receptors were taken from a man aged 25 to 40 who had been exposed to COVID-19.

Here the CDR3 reads CASSSSRVDYGYTF. CDR3 nucleotide sequence: TGTGCCAGCAGCTCGAGCAGGGTTGACTATGGCTACACCTTC. The chain recombines TRBV5-6 with TRBJ1-2, with a weak D call TRBD1 (5 bases). V lost 3 bases and J lost 3, with 12 bases in between. The CDR3 is 14 amino acids. The germline V gene encodes CDR1 SGHDT and CDR2 YYEEEE.

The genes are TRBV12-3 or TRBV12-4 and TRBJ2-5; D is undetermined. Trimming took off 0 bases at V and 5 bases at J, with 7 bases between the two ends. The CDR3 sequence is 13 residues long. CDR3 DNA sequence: TGTGCCAGCAGTTTAGCAAGCGTGGAGACCCAGTACTTC. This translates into CASSLASVETQYF.

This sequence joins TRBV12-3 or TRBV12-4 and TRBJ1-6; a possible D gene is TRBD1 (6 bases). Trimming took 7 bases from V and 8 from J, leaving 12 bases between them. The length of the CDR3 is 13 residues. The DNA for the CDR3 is TGTGCCAGCATTCTACAGGGTGATTCACCCCTCCACTTT. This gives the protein CASILQGDSPLHF.

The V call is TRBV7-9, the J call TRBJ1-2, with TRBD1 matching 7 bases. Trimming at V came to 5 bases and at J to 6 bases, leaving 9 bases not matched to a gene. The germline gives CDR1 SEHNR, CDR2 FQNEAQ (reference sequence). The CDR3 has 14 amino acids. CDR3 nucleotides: TGTGCCAGCAGCGTTAGACAGGGAATGCATGGCTACACCTTC. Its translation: CASSVRQGMHGYTF.

This CDR3 is CASSFGSSTDTQYF. As DNA, the CDR3 is TGTGCCAGTAGTTTCGGGTCTAGCACAGATACGCAGTATTTT. V is TRBV19 and J is TRBJ2-3; D unclear. The germline V gene encodes CDR1 LNHDA and CDR2 SQIVND (reference sequence). CDR3 length: 14 amino acids. Trimming stripped 5 bases from V and 0 bases from J, with 9 bases between.

The CDR3 loop reads CASSQSRTGTTHQPQHF. CDR3 nucleotides: TGTGCCAGCAGCCAATCGAGGACAGGTACGACGCATCAGCCCCAGCATTTT. The chain joins TRBV4-2 to TRBJ1-5, with TRBD1 identical over 7 bases. CDR1 is LGHNA and CDR2 is YNFKEQ in the germline V gene. Trimming cost V 2 bases and J 5 bases; bases outside gene matches: 12. This CDR3 is 17 amino acids long.

Here the CDR3 reads CASSPPSAGGLNIQYF. CDR3 in DNA: TGTGCCAGCAGTCCCCCCTCAGCGGGGGGATTAAACATTCAGTACTTC. V is TRBV2 and J is TRBJ2-4; 9 bases fit TRBD2. This CDR3 contains 16 residues. Per the germline V gene, CDR1 is SNHLY and CDR2 is FYNNEI. The V segment lost 5 bases and the J segment 6 bases; nucleotides outside the gene matches: 11.

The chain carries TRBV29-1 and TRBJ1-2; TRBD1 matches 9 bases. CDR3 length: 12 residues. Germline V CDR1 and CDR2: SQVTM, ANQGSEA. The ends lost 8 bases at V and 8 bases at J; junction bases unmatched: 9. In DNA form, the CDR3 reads TGCAGCACCGGGACAGGGAACGGGGGCTACACCTTC. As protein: CSTGTGNGGYTF.

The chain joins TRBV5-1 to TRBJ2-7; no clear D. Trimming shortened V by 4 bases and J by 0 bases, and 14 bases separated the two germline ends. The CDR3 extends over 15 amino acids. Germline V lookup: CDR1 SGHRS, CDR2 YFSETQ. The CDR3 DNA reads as TGCGCCAGCAGCGTGGAAGTCAGCGCCTCCTACGAGCAGTACTTC. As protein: CASSVEVSASYEQYF.

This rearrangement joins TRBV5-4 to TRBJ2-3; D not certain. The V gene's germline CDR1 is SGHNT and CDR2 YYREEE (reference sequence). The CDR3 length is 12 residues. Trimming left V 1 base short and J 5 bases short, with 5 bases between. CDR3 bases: TGTGCCAGCAGCTTGTGGCTAGATACGCAGTATTTT. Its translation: CASSLWLDTQYF.

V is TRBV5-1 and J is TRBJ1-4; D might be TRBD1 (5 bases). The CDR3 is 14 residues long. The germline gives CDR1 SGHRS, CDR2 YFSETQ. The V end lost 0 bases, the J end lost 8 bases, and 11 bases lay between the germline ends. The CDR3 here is CASSLEKAGEKLFF. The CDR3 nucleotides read TGCGCCAGCAGCTTGGAGAAAGCAGGGGAAAAACTGTTTTTT.

DNA of the CDR3: TGTGCCAGCAGCCAATTTACTAGCGAGAAAGAGACCCAGTACTTC. Protein product: CASSQFTSEKETQYF. The V call is TRBV3-1 (or the pseudogene TRBV3-2), the J call TRBJ2-5, with 7 bases fitting TRBD2. V lost 2 bases, J lost 3 bases, and 6 bases stayed unmatched. This CDR3 is built from 15 residues. Per germline, CDR1 LGHDT and CDR2 YNNKEL (reference sequence).

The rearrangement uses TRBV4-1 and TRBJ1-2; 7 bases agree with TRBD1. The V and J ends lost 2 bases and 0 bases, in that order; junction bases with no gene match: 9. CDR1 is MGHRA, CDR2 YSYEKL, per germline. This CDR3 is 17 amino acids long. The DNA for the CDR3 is TGCGCCAGCAGCCAATCCTACAGGGGTTTAACTAACTATGGCTACACCTTC. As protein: CASSQSYRGLTNYGYTF.

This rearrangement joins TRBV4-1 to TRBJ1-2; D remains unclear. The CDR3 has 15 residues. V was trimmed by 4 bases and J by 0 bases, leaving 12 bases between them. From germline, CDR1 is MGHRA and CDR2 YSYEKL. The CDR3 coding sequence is TGCGCCAGCAGCCTTAGACAAGCAGCTAACTATGGCTACACCTTC. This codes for CASSLRQAANYGYTF.

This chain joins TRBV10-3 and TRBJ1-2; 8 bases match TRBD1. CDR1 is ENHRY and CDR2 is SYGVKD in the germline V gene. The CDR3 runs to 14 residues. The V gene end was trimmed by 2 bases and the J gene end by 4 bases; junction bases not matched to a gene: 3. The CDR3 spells CAISEQDRAYGYTF. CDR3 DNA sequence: TGTGCCATCAGTGAGCAGGACAGGGCCTATGGCTACACCTTC.

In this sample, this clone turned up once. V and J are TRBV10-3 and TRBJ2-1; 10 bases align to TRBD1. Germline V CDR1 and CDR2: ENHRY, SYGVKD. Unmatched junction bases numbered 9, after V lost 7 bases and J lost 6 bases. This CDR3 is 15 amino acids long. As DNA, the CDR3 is TGTGCCATCATGTACGGGACAGGGGTTTCCAATGAGCAGTTCTTC. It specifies CAIMYGTGVSNEQFF.

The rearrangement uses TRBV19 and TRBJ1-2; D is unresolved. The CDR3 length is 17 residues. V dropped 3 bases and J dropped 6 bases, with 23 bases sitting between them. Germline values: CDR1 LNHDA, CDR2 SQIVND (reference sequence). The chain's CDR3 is CASSIDNGILLGDGYTF. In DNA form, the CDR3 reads TGTGCCAGTAGTATCGATAACGGTATCCTCCTGGGCGATGGCTACACCTTC.

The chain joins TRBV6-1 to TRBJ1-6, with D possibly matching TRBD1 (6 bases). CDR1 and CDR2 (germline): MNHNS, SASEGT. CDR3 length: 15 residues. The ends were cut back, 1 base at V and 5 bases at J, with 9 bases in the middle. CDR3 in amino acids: CASSEVAGDNSPLHF. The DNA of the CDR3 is TGTGCCAGCAGTGAAGTGGCAGGGGATAATTCACCCCTCCACTTT.

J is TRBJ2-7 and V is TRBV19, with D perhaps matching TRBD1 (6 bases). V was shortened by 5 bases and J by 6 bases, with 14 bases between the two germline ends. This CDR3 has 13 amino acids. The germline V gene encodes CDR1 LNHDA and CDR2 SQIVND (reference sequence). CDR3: CASSSRQVREQYF. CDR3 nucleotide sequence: TGTGCCAGTAGTTCCCGACAGGTCCGCGAGCAGTACTTC.

The DNA of the CDR3 is TGCGCCAGCAGTGTCGACGCAGGATTCACGGTCTATGGCTACACCTTC. It yields the protein CASSVDAGFTVYGYTF. The V gene is TRBV4-3, the J gene TRBJ1-2, with unresolved D. This CDR3 contains 16 residues. Germline loops: CDR1 LGHNA, CDR2 YSLEER. V lost 6 bases and J 4 bases, leaving 21 bases between the germline ends.

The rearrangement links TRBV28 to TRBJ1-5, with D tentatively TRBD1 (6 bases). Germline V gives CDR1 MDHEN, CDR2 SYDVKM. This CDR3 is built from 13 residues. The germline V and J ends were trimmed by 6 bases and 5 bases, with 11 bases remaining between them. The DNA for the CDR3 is TGTGCCAGCAGGGAACAGGGCTATCAGCCCCAGCATTTT. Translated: CASREQGYQPQHF. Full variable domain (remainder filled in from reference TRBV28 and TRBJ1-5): DVKVTQSSRYLVKRTGEKVFLECVQDMDHENMFWYRQDPGLGLRLIYFSYDVKMKEKGDIPEGYSVSREKKERFSLILESASTNQTSMYLCASREQGYQPQHFGDGTRLSIL.

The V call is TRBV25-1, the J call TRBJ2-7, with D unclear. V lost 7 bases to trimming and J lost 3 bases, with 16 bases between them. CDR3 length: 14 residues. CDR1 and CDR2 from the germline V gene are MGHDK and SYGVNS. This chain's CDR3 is CASKSRLDDYEQYF. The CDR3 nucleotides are TGTGCCAGCAAGAGCAGGCTCGACGACTACGAGCAGTACTTC.